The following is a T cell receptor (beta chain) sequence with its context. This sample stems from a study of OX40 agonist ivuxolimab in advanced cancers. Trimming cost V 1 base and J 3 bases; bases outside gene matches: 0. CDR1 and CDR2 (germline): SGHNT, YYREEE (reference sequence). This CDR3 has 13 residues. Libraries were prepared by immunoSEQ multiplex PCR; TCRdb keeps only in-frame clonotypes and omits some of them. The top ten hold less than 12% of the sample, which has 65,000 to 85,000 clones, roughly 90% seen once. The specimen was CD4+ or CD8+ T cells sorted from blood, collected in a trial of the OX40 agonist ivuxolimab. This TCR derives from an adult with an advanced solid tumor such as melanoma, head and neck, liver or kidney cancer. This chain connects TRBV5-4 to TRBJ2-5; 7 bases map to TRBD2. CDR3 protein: CASSLLAEETQYF. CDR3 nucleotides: TGTGCCAGCAGCTTGCTAGCGGAAGAGACCCAGTACTTC.